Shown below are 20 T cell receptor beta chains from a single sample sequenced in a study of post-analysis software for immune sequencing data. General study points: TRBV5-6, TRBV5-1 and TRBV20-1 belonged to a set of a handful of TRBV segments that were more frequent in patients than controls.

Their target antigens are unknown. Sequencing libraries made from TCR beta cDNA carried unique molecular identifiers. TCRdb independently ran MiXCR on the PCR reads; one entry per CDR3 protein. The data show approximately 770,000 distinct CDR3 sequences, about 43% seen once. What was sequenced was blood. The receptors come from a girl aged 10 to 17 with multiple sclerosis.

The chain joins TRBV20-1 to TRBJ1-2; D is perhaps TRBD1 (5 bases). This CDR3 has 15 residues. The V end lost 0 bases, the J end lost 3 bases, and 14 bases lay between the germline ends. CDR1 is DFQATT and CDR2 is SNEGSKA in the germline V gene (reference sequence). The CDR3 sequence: CSARDFRDPDYGYTF. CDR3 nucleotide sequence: TGCAGTGCTAGAGACTTCAGGGATCCCGACTATGGCTACACCTTC.

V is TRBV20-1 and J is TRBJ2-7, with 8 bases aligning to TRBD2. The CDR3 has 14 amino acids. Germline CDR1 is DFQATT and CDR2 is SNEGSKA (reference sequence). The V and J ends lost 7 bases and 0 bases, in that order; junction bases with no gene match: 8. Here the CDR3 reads CSVVPSGHSYEQYF. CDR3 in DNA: TGCAGTGTTGTACCTAGCGGGCACTCCTACGAGCAGTACTTC.

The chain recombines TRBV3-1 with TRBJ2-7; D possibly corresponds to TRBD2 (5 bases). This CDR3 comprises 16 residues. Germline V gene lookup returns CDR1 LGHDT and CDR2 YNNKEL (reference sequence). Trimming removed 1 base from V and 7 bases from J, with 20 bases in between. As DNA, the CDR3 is TGTGCCAGCAGCCAAGTCGCGGGCAGGTACACTGGGGAGCAGTACTTC. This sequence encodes CASSQVAGRYTGEQYF.

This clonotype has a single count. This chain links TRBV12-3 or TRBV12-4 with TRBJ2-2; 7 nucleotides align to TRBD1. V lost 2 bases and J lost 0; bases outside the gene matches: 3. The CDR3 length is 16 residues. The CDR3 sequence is CASSLQGTANTGELFF. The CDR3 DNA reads TGTGCCAGCAGTTTACAAGGGACAGCGAACACCGGGGAGCTGTTTTTT.

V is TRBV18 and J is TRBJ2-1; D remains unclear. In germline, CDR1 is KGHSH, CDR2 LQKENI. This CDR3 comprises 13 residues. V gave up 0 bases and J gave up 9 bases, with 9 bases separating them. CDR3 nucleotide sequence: TGTGCCAGCTCACCACCGTCCGTCGCTGAGCAGTTCTTC. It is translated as CASSPPSVAEQFF.

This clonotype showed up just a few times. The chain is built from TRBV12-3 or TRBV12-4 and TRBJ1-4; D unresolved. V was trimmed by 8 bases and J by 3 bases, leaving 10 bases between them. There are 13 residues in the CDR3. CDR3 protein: CASLGGPNEKLFF. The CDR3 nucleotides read TGTGCCAGCTTGGGCGGACCTAATGAAAAACTGTTTTTT.

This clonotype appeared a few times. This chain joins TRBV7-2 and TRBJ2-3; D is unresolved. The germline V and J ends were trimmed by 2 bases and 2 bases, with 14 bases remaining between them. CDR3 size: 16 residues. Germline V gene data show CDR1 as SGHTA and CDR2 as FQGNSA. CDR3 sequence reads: CASSLWGSGLTDTQYF. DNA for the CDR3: TGTGCCAGCAGCTTATGGGGATCGGGCCTCACAGATACGCAGTATTTT.

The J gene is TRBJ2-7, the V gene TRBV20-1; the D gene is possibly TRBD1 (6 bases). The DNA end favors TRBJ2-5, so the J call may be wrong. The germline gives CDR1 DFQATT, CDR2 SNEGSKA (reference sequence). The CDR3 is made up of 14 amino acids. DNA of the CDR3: TGCAGTGCTTTAAACAGGGAAAGACAAGAGACCCAGTACTTC. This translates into CSALNRERQETQYF.

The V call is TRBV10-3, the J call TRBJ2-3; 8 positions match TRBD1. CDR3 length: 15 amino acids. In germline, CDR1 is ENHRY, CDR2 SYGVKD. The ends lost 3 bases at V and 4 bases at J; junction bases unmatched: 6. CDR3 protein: CAISDPGQVSDTQYF. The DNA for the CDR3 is TGTGCCATCAGTGACCCGGGACAGGTATCAGATACGCAGTATTTT.

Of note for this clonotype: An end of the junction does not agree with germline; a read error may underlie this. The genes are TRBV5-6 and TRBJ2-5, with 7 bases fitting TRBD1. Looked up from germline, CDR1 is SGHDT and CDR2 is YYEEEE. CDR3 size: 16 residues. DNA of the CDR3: TGTGCCAGCAGCTTAGGGCCAGGGGGAAGTCAAGGGACCCAGTACTTC. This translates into CASSLGPGGSQGTQYF.

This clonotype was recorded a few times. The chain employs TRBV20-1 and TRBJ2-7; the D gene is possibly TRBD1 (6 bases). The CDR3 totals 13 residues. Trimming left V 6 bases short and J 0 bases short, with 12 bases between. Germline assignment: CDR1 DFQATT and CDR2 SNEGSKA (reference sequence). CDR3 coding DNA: TGCAGTGCCAGGGACATGACCTCCTACGAGCAGTACTTC. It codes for CSARDMTSYEQYF.

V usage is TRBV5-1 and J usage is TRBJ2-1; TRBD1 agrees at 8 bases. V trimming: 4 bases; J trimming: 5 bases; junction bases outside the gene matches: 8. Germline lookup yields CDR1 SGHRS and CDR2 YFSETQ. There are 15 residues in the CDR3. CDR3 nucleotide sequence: TGCGCCAGCAGCCCAAGGACAGGGAGCGACAATGAGCAGTTCTTC. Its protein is CASSPRTGSDNEQFF.

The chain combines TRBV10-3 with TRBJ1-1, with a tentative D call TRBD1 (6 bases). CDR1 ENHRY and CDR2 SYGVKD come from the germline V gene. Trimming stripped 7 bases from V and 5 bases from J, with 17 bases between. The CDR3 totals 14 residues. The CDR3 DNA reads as TGTGCCATCAATGGGGGCGCCGGATTGACTGAAGCTTTCTTT. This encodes CAINGGAGLTEAFF.

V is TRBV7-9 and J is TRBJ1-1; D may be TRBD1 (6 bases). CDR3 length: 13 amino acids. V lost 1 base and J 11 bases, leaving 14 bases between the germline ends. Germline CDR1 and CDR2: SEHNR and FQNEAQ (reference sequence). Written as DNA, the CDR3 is TGTGCCAGCAGCTTAGAGGAGGGGGAGCGGGCTTTCTTT. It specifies CASSLEEGERAFF. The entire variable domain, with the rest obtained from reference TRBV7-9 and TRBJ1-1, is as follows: DTGVSQNPRHKITKRGQNVTFRCDPISEHNRLYWYRQTLGQGPEFLTYFQNEAQLEKSRLLSDRFSAERPKGSFSTLEIQRTEQGDSAMYLCASSLEEGERAFFGQGTRLTVV.

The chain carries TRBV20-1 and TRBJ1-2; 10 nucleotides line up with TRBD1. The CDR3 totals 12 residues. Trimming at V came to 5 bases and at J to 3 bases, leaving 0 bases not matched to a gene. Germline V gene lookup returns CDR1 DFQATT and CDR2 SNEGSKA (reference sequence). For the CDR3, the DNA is TGCAGTGCTGGACAGGGGGACTATGGCTACACCTTC. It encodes CSAGQGDYGYTF.

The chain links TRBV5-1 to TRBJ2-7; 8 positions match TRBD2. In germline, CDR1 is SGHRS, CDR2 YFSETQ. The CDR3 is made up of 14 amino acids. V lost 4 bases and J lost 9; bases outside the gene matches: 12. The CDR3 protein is CASSVIAGSEGQYF. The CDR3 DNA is TGCGCCAGCAGCGTAATAGCGGGATCCGAGGGGCAGTACTTC. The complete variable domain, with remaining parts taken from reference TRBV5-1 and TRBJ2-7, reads KAGVTQTPRYLIKTRGQQVTLSCSPISGHRSVSWYQQTPGQGLQFLFEYFSETQRNKGNFPGRFSGRQFSNSRSEMNVSTLELGDSALYLCASSVIAGSEGQYFGPGTRLTVT.

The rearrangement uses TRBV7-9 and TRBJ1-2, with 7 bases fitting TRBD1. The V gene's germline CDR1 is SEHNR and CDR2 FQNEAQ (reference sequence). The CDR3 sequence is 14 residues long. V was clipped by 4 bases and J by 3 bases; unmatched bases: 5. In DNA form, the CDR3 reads TGTGCCAGCAGCTCGACAGGGAGAGACTATGGCTACACCTTC. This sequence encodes CASSSTGRDYGYTF.

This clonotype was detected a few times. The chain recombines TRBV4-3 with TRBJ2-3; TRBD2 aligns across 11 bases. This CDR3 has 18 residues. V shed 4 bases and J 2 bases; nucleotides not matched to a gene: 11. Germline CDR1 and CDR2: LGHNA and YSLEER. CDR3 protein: CASSLLLGTSGVTDTQYF. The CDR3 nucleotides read TGCGCCAGCAGCCTACTTCTCGGGACTAGCGGAGTCACAGATACGCAGTATTTT.

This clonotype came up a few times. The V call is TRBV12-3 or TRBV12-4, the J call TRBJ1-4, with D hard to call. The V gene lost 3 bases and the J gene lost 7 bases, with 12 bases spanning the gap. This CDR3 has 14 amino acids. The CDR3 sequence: CASSFGRAGEKLFF. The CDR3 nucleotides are TGTGCCAGCAGTTTTGGCCGGGCAGGTGAAAAACTGTTTTTT.

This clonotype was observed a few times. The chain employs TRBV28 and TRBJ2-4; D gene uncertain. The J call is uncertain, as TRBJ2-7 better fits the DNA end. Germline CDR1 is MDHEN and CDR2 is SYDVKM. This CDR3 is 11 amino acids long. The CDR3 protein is CASTTALEQYF. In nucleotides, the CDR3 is TGTGCCAGCACCACCGCCCTCGAGCAGTACTTC.